This TCR beta chain was identified in a study of blood T cell repertoires in COVID-19. Study information: There were acute and convalescent COVID-19 samples, and they came from the United States, Italy and Spain. PBMCs, B-cell-depleted T cells, or T cells provided the cDNA or gDNA that made up the material.

This CDR3 is built from 15 residues. Germline V lookup: CDR1 MNHEY, CDR2 SVGEGT. Trimming took 5 bases from V and 3 from J; bases not matched to a gene: 9. Per the original data handling: Nucleated cell counts were estimated from reference gene primer amplification. Generated by immunoSEQ multiplex PCR, the TCRdb table keeps only in-frame clones and is missing some. That table gives V, J and clone size, and the DNA gave D and trimming. The sample has fewer than 85,000 clones, 79% seen once. The material sequenced was peripheral blood. This receptor was obtained from a man in his fifties or sixties with active or convalescent COVID-19. V and J are TRBV6-2 or TRBV6-3 and TRBJ2-5; 7 bases are shared with TRBD1. CDR3 residues: CASSQPGQQKETQYF. CDR3 nucleotides: TGTGCCAGCAGTCAACCGGGACAGCAGAAAGAGACCCAGTACTTC.